This T cell receptor (beta chain) was captured by sequencing in a study of blood T cells in healthy people across ages. This clonotype was detected a few times. A second PCR, run for about 6 to 12 cycles, used a sample-barcoded 5' primer plus a J-beta primer mix. TCRdb re-called the 5' RACE reads through MiXCR, storing one row per CDR3 protein. The data contain under 850,000 distinct CDR3 sequences, about 36% of them seen just once; the ten biggest clones take up 13%. The CDR3 contains 16 residues. The V and J ends lost 5 bases and 5 bases, in that order; junction bases with no gene match: 11. CDR1 and CDR2 from the germline V gene are MNHEY and SVGEGT.

The receptor comes from a young man in good health. The chain joins TRBV6-2 or TRBV6-3 to TRBJ2-1; 8 positions agree with TRBD2. The source material was blood. The CDR3, as DNA: TGTGCCAGCAGTCACCCCACGGGGGGGCCCGACAATGAGCAGTTCTTC. Protein product: CASSHPTGGPDNEQFF.